The T cell receptor (beta chain) under discussion was sequenced for a study of technical replicates of blood from several donors. Sequencing used immunoSEQ multiplex PCR; TCRdb keeps in-frame clones, though not all of them. The table includes about 82,000 clones, approximately 94% detected once. V shed 6 bases and J 2 bases; nucleotides not matched to a gene: 6. The CDR3 sequence is 14 residues long. CDR1 and CDR2 from the germline V gene are SNHLY and FYNNEI. Points on this clone: Other DNA sequences in this specimen translate into the identical CDR3.

This receptor was taken from a human donor in good health. This chain uses TRBV2 with TRBJ2-5, with 7 bases identical to TRBD2. Sequenced sample: T cells isolated from PBMCs. The CDR3 sequence is CASSLRLAQETQYF. The DNA of the CDR3 is TGTGCCAGCAGCCTAAGACTAGCTCAAGAGACCCAGTACTTC.